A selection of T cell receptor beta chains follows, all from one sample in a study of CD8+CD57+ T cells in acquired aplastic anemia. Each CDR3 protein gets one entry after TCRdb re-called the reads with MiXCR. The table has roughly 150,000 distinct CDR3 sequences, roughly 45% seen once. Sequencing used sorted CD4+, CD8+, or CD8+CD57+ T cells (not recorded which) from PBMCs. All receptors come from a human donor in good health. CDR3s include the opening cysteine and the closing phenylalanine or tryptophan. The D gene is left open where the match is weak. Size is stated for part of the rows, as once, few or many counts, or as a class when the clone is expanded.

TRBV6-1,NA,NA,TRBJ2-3,CASTSERSTDTQYF,TGTGCCAGCACCTCCGAGCGTAGCACAGATACGCAGTATTTT
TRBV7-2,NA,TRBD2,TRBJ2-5,CASSLVPGLAIETQYF,TGTGCCAGCAGCTTAGTCCCGGGACTAGCAATTGAGACCCAGTACTTC
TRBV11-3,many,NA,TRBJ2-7,CASSRDSHEQYF,TGTGCCAGCAGCCGGGATTCTCACGAGCAGTACTTC
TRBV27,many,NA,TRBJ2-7,CASTRGPHSYEQYF,TGTGCCAGCACTCGGGGCCCACACTCCTACGAGCAGTACTTC
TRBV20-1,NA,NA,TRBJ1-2,CSASHGGSANYGYTF,TGCAGTGCTAGTCACGGGGGCTCGGCTAACTATGGCTACACCTTC
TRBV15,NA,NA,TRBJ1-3,CATSLRGASGNTIYF,TGTGCCACCAGCTTGCGGGGGGCCTCTGGAAACACCATATATTTT
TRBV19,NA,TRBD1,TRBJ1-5,CASRPGQANQPQHF,TGTGCCAGTAGACCGGGACAGGCCAATCAGCCCCAGCATTTT
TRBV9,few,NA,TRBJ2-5,CASSVTDGKETQYF,TGTGCCAGCAGCGTGACGGACGGAAAAGAGACCCAGTACTTC
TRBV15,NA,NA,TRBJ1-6,CATSRGPSRNSPLHF,TGTGCCACCAGCAGAGGGCCCTCACGGAATTCACCCCTCCACTTT
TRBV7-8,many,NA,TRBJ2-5,CASSLVRGINQETQYF,TGTGCCAGCAGCTTAGTTCGCGGGATCAATCAAGAGACCCAGTACTTC
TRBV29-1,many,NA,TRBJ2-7,CSVSRGVYEQYF,TGCAGCGTTTCCAGGGGAGTCTACGAGCAGTACTTC
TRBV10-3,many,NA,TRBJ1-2,CAITGGVGYGYTF,TGTGCCATCACGGGAGGGGTTGGCTATGGCTACACCTTC
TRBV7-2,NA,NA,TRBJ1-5,CASSLKGPSNQPQHF,TGTGCCAGCAGCTTAAAGGGTCCAAGCAATCAGCCCCAGCATTTT
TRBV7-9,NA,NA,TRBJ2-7,CASVRLVPYEQYF,TGTGCCAGCGTGCGACTAGTCCCCTACGAGCAGTACTTC
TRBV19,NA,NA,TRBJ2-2,CASNLNTGELFF,TGTGCCAGTAACTTAAACACCGGGGAGCTGTTTTTT
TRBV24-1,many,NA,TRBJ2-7,CATSDSGQGNYEQYF,TGTGCCACCAGTGATTCAGGGCAGGGGAACTACGAGCAGTACTTC
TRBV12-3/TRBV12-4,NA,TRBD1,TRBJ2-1,CASSFASGTGFLNEQFF,TGTGCCAGCAGTTTCGCCTCCGGGACAGGGTTCCTCAATGAGCAGTTCTTC
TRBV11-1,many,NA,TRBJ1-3,CASSLQGITVSGNTIYF,TGTGCCAGCAGCTTACAGGGGATAACCGTCTCTGGAAACACCATATATTTT
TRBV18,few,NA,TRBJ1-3,CASSPPSGNTIYF,TGTGCCAGCTCACCACCCTCTGGAAACACCATATATTTT
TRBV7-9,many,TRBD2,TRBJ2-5,CASSLLAGGRQETQYF,TGTGCCAGCAGCCTATTAGCGGGGGGGCGGCAAGAGACCCAGTACTTC
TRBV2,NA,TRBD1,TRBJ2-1,CASPGQGNNEQFF,TGTGCCAGCCCGGGACAGGGGAACAATGAGCAGTTCTTC
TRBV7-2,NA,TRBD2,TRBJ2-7,CASSLVASGVDEQYF,TGTGCCAGCAGCTTAGTTGCTAGCGGAGTTGACGAGCAGTACTTC
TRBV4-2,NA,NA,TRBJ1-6,CASSQGSTAVNSPLHF,TGTGCCAGCAGCCAAGGGTCCACGGCGGTTAATTCACCCCTCCACTTT
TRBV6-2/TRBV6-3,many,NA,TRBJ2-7,CASSGVIGGFEQYF,TGTGCCAGCAGTGGTGTGATCGGGGGTTTCGAGCAGTACTTC
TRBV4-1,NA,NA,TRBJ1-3,CASSQVPRGLGNTIYF,TGCGCCAGCAGCCAAGTCCCACGGGGGTTAGGAAACACCATATATTTT
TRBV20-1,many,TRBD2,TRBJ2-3,CSARDLTPSGTSTDTQYF,TGCAGTGCTAGAGACCTAACTCCCAGCGGGACTAGCACAGATACGCAGTATTTT
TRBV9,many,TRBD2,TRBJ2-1,CASSAGLAVNEQFF,TGTGCCAGCAGCGCCGGACTAGCGGTCAATGAGCAGTTCTTC
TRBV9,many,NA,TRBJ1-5,CASSGPQGFPQHF,TGTGCCAGCAGCGGTCCCCAGGGGTTTCCCCAGCATTTT
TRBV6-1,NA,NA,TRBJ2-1,CASSVDGTGFYNEQFF,TGTGCCAGCAGTGTCGACGGGACTGGATTCTACAATGAGCAGTTCTTC
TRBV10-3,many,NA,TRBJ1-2,CAIEARITGQYYGYTF,TGTGCCATCGAGGCCAGGATTACAGGACAGTATTATGGCTACACCTTC
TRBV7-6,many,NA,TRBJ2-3,CASSWEYTDTQYF,TGTGCCAGCAGCTGGGAGTACACAGATACGCAGTATTTT
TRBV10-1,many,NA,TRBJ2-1,CASSESVRPSYNEQFF,TGCGCCAGCAGTGAGTCAGTCAGGCCCTCCTACAATGAGCAGTTCTTC
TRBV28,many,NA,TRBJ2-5,CASISGKETQYF,TGTGCCAGCATCAGCGGAAAAGAGACCCAGTACTTC
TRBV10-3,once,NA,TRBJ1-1,CAISAGQGNTEALF,TGTGCCATCAGTGCCGGTCAGGGGAACACTGAAGCTCTCTTT
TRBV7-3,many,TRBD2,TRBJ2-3,CASSLGSSGYTDTQYF,TGTGCCAGCAGCTTAGGGTCTAGCGGCTACACAGATACGCAGTATTTT
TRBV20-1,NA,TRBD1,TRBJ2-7,CSAKRQGVTYEQYF,TGCAGTGCTAAAAGACAGGGTGTCACCTACGAGCAGTACTTC
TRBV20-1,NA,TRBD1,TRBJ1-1,CSVGDRGGTEAFF,TGCAGTGTCGGGGACAGGGGTGGCACTGAAGCTTTCTTT
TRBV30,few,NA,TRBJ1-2,CAWSDFSAGYTF,TGTGCCTGGAGTGATTTTTCGGCCGGCTACACCTTC
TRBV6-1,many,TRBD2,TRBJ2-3,CASRLAGGTDTQYF,TGTGCCAGCAGGCTAGCGGGGGGCACAGATACGCAGTATTTT
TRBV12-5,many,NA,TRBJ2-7,CASGVRTAYEQYF,TGTGCTAGTGGTGTTAGGACAGCTTACGAGCAGTACTTC
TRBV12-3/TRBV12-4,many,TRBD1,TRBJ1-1,CASSGDRGSRDTEAFF,TGTGCCAGCAGTGGGGACAGGGGATCGAGGGACACTGAAGCTTTCTTT
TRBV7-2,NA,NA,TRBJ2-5,CASSLGAGRQETQYF,TGTGCTAGCAGCTTGGGGGCGGGGAGGCAAGAGACCCAGTACTTC
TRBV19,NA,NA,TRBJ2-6,CASIGSGANVLTF,TGTGCCAGTATAGGCTCTGGGGCCAACGTCCTGACTTTC
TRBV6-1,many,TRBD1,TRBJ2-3,CASRLRQGSADTQYF,TGTGCCAGCCGGCTACGACAGGGCAGCGCAGATACGCAGTATTTT
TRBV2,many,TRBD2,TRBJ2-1,CASRTSGVNNEQFF,TGTGCCAGCAGAACTAGCGGGGTCAATAATGAGCAGTTCTTC
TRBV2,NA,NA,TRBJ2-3,CASTLAADTQYF,TGTGCCAGCACCTTAGCGGCGGATACGCAGTATTTT
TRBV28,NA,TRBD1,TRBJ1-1,CASGGQENTEAFF,TGTGCCAGCGGGGGACAGGAGAACACTGAAGCTTTCTTT